These 32 T cell receptor beta chains share one sample of origin, sequenced in a study of graft-versus-host responses after intestinal transplantation. Sequencing was performed with immunoSEQ multiplex PCR; in TCRdb, only in-frame clones are kept and a portion is missing. This table holds about 10,000 clones, about 92% found once. The source material was PBMCs, sampled approximately 40 days after intestinal transplantation. These receptors originate from a human patient who received an intestinal transplant, so some T cells may come from the graft donor.

The chain combines TRBV6-6 with TRBJ1-4; D is possibly TRBD1 (5 bases). There are 14 residues in the CDR3. Germline lookup yields CDR1 MNHNY and CDR2 SVGAGI (reference sequence). V lost 6 bases and J lost 0, with 8 bases in between. The CDR3: CASRGPATNEKLFF. The CDR3 DNA sequence: TGTGCCAGCAGGGGGCCAGCAACTAATGAAAAACTGTTTTTT.

Concerning this clone: Compared with germline, one end of the junction differs, possibly owing to a read error. Distinct nucleotide sequences in the sample also encode this CDR3. The V gene is TRBV11-2, the J gene TRBJ2-5; 10 positions agree with TRBD2. In germline, CDR1 is SGHAT, CDR2 FQNNGV. This CDR3 is built from 19 residues. This chain's CDR3 is CASSIIGDIGLAEKETQYF. The CDR3 nucleotides are TGCGCCAGCAGCATAATCGGAGATATCGGACTAGCGGAGAAAGAGACCCAGTACTTC.

The V call is TRBV15, the J call TRBJ1-2, with a tentative D call TRBD1 (6 bases). V lost 0 bases, J lost 10 bases, and 12 bases lay in between. Germline CDR1 LNHNV, CDR2 YYDKDF (reference sequence). The CDR3 is 13 residues long. The CDR3 sequence is CATSRDRRGTYTF. The CDR3 nucleotides are TGTGCCACCAGCAGAGATCGCAGGGGTACCTACACCTTC.

CDR3 nucleotides: TGTGCCAGCAGCTTAGAGGTAGATACGCAGTATTTT. This codes for CASSLEVDTQYF. The chain links TRBV7-6 to TRBJ2-3; D call uncertain. Trimming shortened V by 1 base and J by 5 bases, and 4 bases separated the two germline ends. Germline loops: CDR1 SGHVS, CDR2 FNYEAQ. This CDR3 has 12 residues. Together with reference TRBV7-6 and TRBJ2-3, the CDR3 gives the full variable domain: GAGVSQSPRYKVTKRGQDVALRCDPISGHVSLYWYRQALGQGPEFLTYFNYEAQQDKSGLPNDRFSAERPEGSISTLTIQRTEQRDSAMYRCASSLEVDTQYFGPGTRLTVL.

J is TRBJ1-2 and V is TRBV6-5; D is perhaps TRBD1 (5 bases). This CDR3 contains 15 residues. Germline V gene data show CDR1 as MNHEY and CDR2 as SVGAGI. V was clipped by 4 bases and J by 3 bases, with 15 bases between them. CDR3 sequence (DNA): TGTGCCAGCAGTTGGGGAGGGCGGGGCCACTATGGCTACACCTTC. The encoded protein is CASSWGGRGHYGYTF.

This chain joins TRBV2 and TRBJ1-1, with D unclear. V was pared by 0 bases and J by 1 base, with 9 bases between. From germline, CDR1 is SNHLY and CDR2 FYNNEI. The CDR3 is 15 residues long. CDR3 amino acids: CASSEAGIGNTEAFF. CDR3 DNA sequence: TGTGCCAGCAGTGAAGCGGGGATCGGGAACACTGAAGCTTTCTTT.

The rearrangement links TRBV7-3 to TRBJ1-2; a weak D match, TRBD1 (5 bases). Germline CDR1 and CDR2: SGHTA and FQGTGA. CDR3 length: 14 amino acids. The germline V and J ends were trimmed by 1 base and 2 bases, with 8 bases remaining between them. The CDR3 reads CASSLRGENYGYTF. DNA for the CDR3: TGTGCCAGCAGCTTAAGAGGGGAAAACTATGGCTACACCTTC.

The V and J genes are TRBV19 and TRBJ2-7; D is tentatively TRBD1 or TRBD2 (5 bases each). V shed 3 bases and J shed 4 bases, with 10 bases lying between them. Germline V gene lookup returns CDR1 LNHDA and CDR2 SQIVND (reference sequence). This CDR3 has 13 residues. In nucleotides, the CDR3 is TGTGCCAGTAGTATCGGGGCAGGGTACGAGCAGTACTTC. Residues: CASSIGAGYEQYF.

V and J are TRBV5-8 and TRBJ2-1, with TRBD1 identical over 7 bases. The V gene end was trimmed by 1 base and the J gene end by 6 bases; junction bases not matched to a gene: 10. This CDR3 is 16 amino acids long. Germline assignment: CDR1 SGHTS and CDR2 YDEGEE. The CDR3 nucleotides are TGTGCCAGCAGCTTGTTTCAGGGGGTGGTGTTCAATGAGCAGTTCTTC. This sequence encodes CASSLFQGVVFNEQFF.

The chain recombines TRBV5-4 with TRBJ2-1; possibly TRBD2 for D (6 bases). The germline CDR1 and CDR2 sequences are SGHNT and YYREEE (reference sequence). The CDR3 spans 12 residues. Between the trimmed V and J ends, which lost 5 bases and 9 bases, there was a span of 12 bases. This chain's CDR3 is CASSSLGSEQFF. As DNA, the CDR3 is TGTGCCAGCAGTAGTCTCGGGAGTGAGCAGTTCTTC. Together with reference TRBV5-4 and TRBJ2-1, the CDR3 gives the full variable domain: ETGVTQSPTHLIKTRGQQVTLRCSSQSGHNTVSWYQQALGQGPQFIFQYYREEENGRGNFPPRFSGLQFPNYSSELNVNALELDDSALYLCASSSLGSEQFFGPGTRLTVL.

V usage is TRBV7-8 and J usage is TRBJ2-7; 7 bases line up with TRBD1. Trimming at V came to 3 bases and at J to 6 bases, leaving 5 bases not matched to a gene. Germline assignment: CDR1 SGHVS and CDR2 FQNEAQ. The CDR3 spans 13 residues. The CDR3 protein is CASSFTGALEQYF. CDR3 nucleotides: TGTGCCAGCAGCTTTACAGGGGCTCTCGAGCAGTACTTC.

This chain uses TRBV27 with TRBJ1-1; 7 positions agree with TRBD1. CDR3 length: 15 residues. Germline V gives CDR1 MNHEY, CDR2 SMNVEV (reference sequence). Losses at the gene ends were 7 bases for V and 1 base for J; bases not matched to a gene: 9. The CDR3 sequence: CASTLRGQTNTEAFF. In nucleotides, the CDR3 is TGTGCCAGCACCCTACGGGGACAGACGAACACTGAAGCTTTCTTT.

The chain uses TRBV28 and TRBJ1-5; the match to TRBD1 covers 10 bases. Germline loops: CDR1 MDHEN, CDR2 SYDVKM. V lost 7 bases to trimming and J lost 1 base; unmatched junction nucleotides: 7. The length of the CDR3 is 16 residues. Here the CDR3 DNA reads TGTGCCAGCAACCTCGGGACAGGGGCAAGCAATCAGCCCCAGCATTTT. Translating it yields CASNLGTGASNQPQHF.

V gene TRBV29-1 combines with J gene TRBJ1-1; D may be TRBD1 (6 bases). Deletions cut 4 bases from V and 4 bases from J, with 16 bases between. Germline-derived CDR1 and CDR2 are SQVTM and ANQGSEA. The CDR3 is made up of 14 amino acids. CDR3 protein: CSVAAPEGGTEAFF. The CDR3 coding sequence is TGCAGCGTTGCGGCACCGGAGGGGGGCACTGAAGCTTTCTTT.

The gene calls are TRBV4-1 and TRBJ1-4, with D unclear. Per the germline V gene, CDR1 is MGHRA and CDR2 is YSYEKL. The CDR3 is 13 residues long. V lost 1 base and J lost 7, with 7 bases in between. The CDR3 region has the DNA TGCGCCAGCAGCCAAGGCTTATCTGAAAAACTGTTTTTT. Protein product: CASSQGLSEKLFF.

The chain employs TRBV6-5 and TRBJ1-5; D gene ambiguous. With 8 bases removed from V and 0 bases from J, the gap between germline ends came to 11 bases. Germline V CDR1 and CDR2: MNHEY, SVGAGI. This CDR3 region has 14 residues. For the CDR3, the DNA is TGTGCCAGCCGGAGGCTTTATAGCAATCAGCCCCAGCATTTT. Translation: CASRRLYSNQPQHF.

This chain connects TRBV19 to TRBJ2-1, with TRBD2 identical over 10 bases. Germline V gene sequence: CDR1 LNHDA, CDR2 SQIVND (reference sequence). Germline trimming cut 7 bases from V and 8 bases from J; bases unmatched to any gene: 8. This CDR3 comprises 14 residues. CDR3 in amino acids: CASTRASGGDEQFF. The CDR3 bases are TGTGCCAGTACCCGGGCTAGCGGGGGAGATGAGCAGTTCTTC.

V gene TRBV2 combines with J gene TRBJ2-1; 9 bases align to TRBD1. Unmatched junction bases numbered 7, after V lost 8 bases and J lost 5 bases. This CDR3 has 14 amino acids. Per the germline V gene, CDR1 is SNHLY and CDR2 is FYNNEI. CDR3 region: CASAPGTGHNEQFF. The CDR3 DNA is TGTGCCAGCGCCCCCGGGACAGGGCACAATGAGCAGTTCTTC.

The chain couples TRBV27 to TRBJ1-1, with D unclear. The CDR3 spans 13 residues. The V gene's germline CDR1 is MNHEY and CDR2 SMNVEV (reference sequence). V gave up 2 bases and J gave up 2 bases, with 6 bases separating them. In DNA, the CDR3 is TGTGCCAGCAGTTTAAATTCAAACACTGAAGCTTTCTTT. Translating it yields CASSLNSNTEAFF.

The rearrangement links TRBV16 to TRBJ2-7; D gene unclear. CDR3 length: 17 residues. Germline V gene lookup returns CDR1 KGHSY and CDR2 FQNENV. V gave up 2 bases and J gave up 2 bases, with 19 bases separating them. CDR3 DNA sequence: TGTGCCAGCAGCCAACTACCTGGGCTACCGCTGGCCTACGAGCAGTACTTC. Translating it yields CASSQLPGLPLAYEQYF.

The genes are TRBV4-1 and TRBJ2-3, with 10 bases that match TRBD2. J lost 6 bases, V lost 1 base, and 13 bases had no gene match. Looked up from germline, CDR1 is MGHRA and CDR2 is YSYEKL. This CDR3 has 18 residues. DNA of the CDR3: TGCGCCAGCAGCCAAGGACCCCTAGCGGGGGCCCTATGGGATACGCAGTATTTT. Its translation is CASSQGPLAGALWDTQYF.

The chain employs TRBV5-6 and TRBJ2-7; D might be TRBD1 or TRBD2, each matching 5 bases. Germline CDR1 and CDR2: SGHDT and YYEEEE. The CDR3 has 14 amino acids. Trimming removed 3 bases from V and 3 bases from J, with 13 bases in between. This CDR3 reads CASSYPGPSYEQYF. CDR3 DNA sequence: TGTGCCAGCAGCTATCCGGGACCGAGCTACGAGCAGTACTTC. Full variable domain (rest looked up from reference TRBV5-6 and TRBJ2-7): DAGVTQSPTHLIKTRGQQVTLRCSPKSGHDTVSWYQQALGQGPQFIFQYYEEEERQRGNFPDRFSGHQFPNYSSELNVNALLLGDSALYLCASSYPGPSYEQYFGPGTRLTVT.

The chain has TRBV27 and TRBJ2-5; the match to TRBD2 covers 9 bases. The length of the CDR3 is 16 residues. CDR1 is MNHEY and CDR2 is SMNVEV in the germline V gene (reference sequence). The junction had 10 bases not matched to a gene; V was cut back by 6 bases and J by 2 bases. The CDR3 DNA is TGTGCCAGCAGCCAAAGACTAGCGGACCAACAAGAGACCCAGTACTTC. It translates to CASSQRLADQQETQYF.

The chain carries TRBV7-6 and TRBJ2-7, with no clear D. The CDR3 contains 14 residues. V lost 1 base and J 0 bases, leaving 7 bases between the germline ends. CDR1 and CDR2 (germline): SGHVS, FNYEAQ. CDR3: CASSLGPGSYEQYF. Here the CDR3 DNA reads TGTGCCAGCAGCTTAGGCCCAGGCTCCTACGAGCAGTACTTC.

The chain recombines TRBV14 with TRBJ1-2, with no clear D. This CDR3 has 18 residues. With 0 bases removed from V and 8 bases from J, the gap between germline ends came to 25 bases. The germline V gene encodes CDR1 SGHDN and CDR2 FVKESK. The CDR3 sequence is CASSQESGRWGILWGYTF. The CDR3 DNA sequence: TGTGCCAGCAGCCAAGAATCCGGTAGGTGGGGTATTCTATGGGGCTACACCTTC.

This chain connects TRBV11-2 to TRBJ1-1; TRBD1 agrees at 8 bases. There are 14 residues in the CDR3. The J segment lost 4 bases and the V segment lost 8 bases, leaving 9 bases of the junction unmatched. Per germline, CDR1 SGHAT and CDR2 FQNNGV. CDR3 sequence: CASHPTGETTEAFF. DNA for the CDR3: TGTGCCAGCCACCCGACAGGGGAAACCACTGAAGCTTTCTTT.

The sample holds one count of this clone. The chain couples TRBV5-6 to TRBJ2-5; D uncertain. Judging by the DNA end, TRBJ2-7 fits better; the J call may be wrong. Per germline, CDR1 SGHDT and CDR2 YYEEEE. The CDR3 consists of 13 residues. This chain's CDR3 is CASSLDGHYEQYF. DNA of the CDR3: TGTGCCAGCAGCTTGGACGGTCACTACGAGCAGTACTTC.

The genes are TRBV7-3 and TRBJ2-1, with D perhaps TRBD2 (5 bases). Germline loops: CDR1 SGHTA, CDR2 FQGTGA. The length of the CDR3 is 15 residues. V was shortened by 5 bases and J by 1 base, with 12 bases between the two germline ends. The CDR3 DNA is TGTGCCAGCAGCCCACGGGTAGCGTCCTACAATGAGCAGTTCTTC. Encoded protein: CASSPRVASYNEQFF.

This rearrangement joins TRBV19 to TRBJ2-1, with a possible D match to TRBD1 (5 bases). The CDR3 contains 15 residues. Per the germline V gene, CDR1 is LNHDA and CDR2 is SQIVND (reference sequence). Trimming pared 2 bases from V and 1 base from J, leaving 9 bases between. CDR3 DNA sequence: TGTGCCAGTAGTATACTGTCAGGGTCCTACAATGAGCAGTTCTTC. Protein product: CASSILSGSYNEQFF.

This sequence joins TRBV29-1 and TRBJ2-1; D may be TRBD1 or TRBD2 (5 bases each). Trimming removed 3 bases from V and 9 bases from J, with 9 bases in between. Germline assignment: CDR1 SQVTM and CDR2 ANQGSEA. This CDR3 comprises 11 residues. Here the CDR3 DNA reads TGCAGCGTTGACGGGGCGGGTGAGCAGTTCTTC. This translates into CSVDGAGEQFF.

The chain couples TRBV9 to TRBJ2-7, with TRBD2 matching over 11 bases. This CDR3 has 16 residues. CDR1 and CDR2 from the germline V gene are SGDLS and YYNGEE. V was pared by 3 bases and J by 4 bases, with 9 bases of the junction left unmatched. The DNA for the CDR3 is TGTGCCAGCAGCGCCACTAGCGGGGGCCCCGTTTACGAGCAGTACTTC. It is translated as CASSATSGGPVYEQYF.

This chain connects TRBV6-5 to TRBJ2-3; D gene ambiguous. Germline loops: CDR1 MNHEY, CDR2 SVGAGI. V dropped 6 bases and J dropped 7 bases, with 8 bases sitting between them. The CDR3 has 11 amino acids. In nucleotides, the CDR3 is TGTGCCAGCAGCCCAGGCTATACGCAGTATTTT. It specifies CASSPGYTQYF.